This TCR beta chain appears in the sequencing data of a study of identical twins. TCRdb re-analysed the 5' RACE reads in MiXCR, keeping a single row per CDR3 protein. The table lists about 1.7 million distinct CDR3 sequences, about 30% of them singletons. The V and J ends lost 6 bases and 3 bases respectively, with 14 bases between them. The CDR3 runs to 14 residues. The V gene's germline CDR1 is MNHEY and CDR2 SMNVEV (reference sequence). The TCR originated in a newborn girl in good health. The J gene is TRBJ1-1, the V gene TRBV27; D gene uncertain. Sequenced: cord blood. The DNA for the CDR3 is TGTGCCAGCAGCCCCTGGACGGTCCACACTGAAGCTTTCTTT. Translation: CASSPWTVHTEAFF.